This passage covers 11 T cell receptor beta chains from one sample sequenced in a study of breast tumors, draining lymph nodes, adjacent tissues. TCRdb processed the multiplex PCR reads anew with MiXCR; each CDR3 protein has one entry. The sample yields about 230,000 distinct CDR3 sequences, less than 40% seen once. Samples came from axillary lymph nodes draining the breast cancer. Sequencing was carried out using axillary lymph node tissue. The receptors shown here come from a female donor with breast cancer. Some clones in this sample may be carry-over from other donors' samples.

J is TRBJ1-2 and V is TRBV11-2; D might be TRBD1 (5 bases). The CDR3 is 14 residues long. V lost 5 bases and J lost 3, with 13 bases in between. CDR1 is SGHAT and CDR2 is FQNNGV in the germline V gene. CDR3: CASSDLGDYYGYTF. The DNA of the CDR3 is TGTGCCAGCAGCGATTTGGGGGATTACTATGGCTACACCTTC.

V and J are TRBV2 and TRBJ1-5, with D maybe TRBD1 (6 bases). V lost 4 bases to trimming and J lost 11 bases, with 18 bases between them. The CDR3 runs to 14 residues. The germline CDR1 and CDR2 sequences are SNHLY and FYNNEI. CDR3 region: CASSVLGTKETQHF. Here the CDR3 DNA reads TGTGCCAGCAGTGTCCTAGGGACAAAAGAGACCCAGCATTTT.

There are many counts of this clonotype. A much larger clone lies a single base off, so this may be a read error. As the CDR3 is not closed by the conserved phenylalanine or tryptophan, this likely results from a read error. The chain employs TRBV19 and TRBJ2-5, with TRBD2 identical over 10 bases. Germline values: CDR1 LNHDA, CDR2 SQIVND (reference sequence). V was clipped by 5 bases and J by 3 bases; unmatched bases: 9. This CDR3 contains 16 residues. The CDR3 loop reads CASSRRLAGRKETQYS. As DNA, the CDR3 is TGTGCCAGTAGTCGACGACTAGCGGGTAGGAAAGAGACCCAGTACTCC.

This clonotype was detected ten times or more. This sequence joins TRBV20-1 and TRBJ1-5, with D tentatively TRBD1 (6 bases). Germline-derived CDR1 and CDR2 are DFQATT and SNEGSKA (reference sequence). Trimming removed 6 bases at V and 3 bases at J, with 21 bases between. This CDR3 contains 16 residues. CDR3 in amino acids: CSATTQGGSINQPQHF. The CDR3 DNA follows: TGCAGTGCGACTACACAGGGCGGTAGTATCAATCAGCCCCAGCATTTT.

This clonotype was picked up many times. The chain couples TRBV5-1 to TRBJ2-4, with TRBD1 matching 10 bases. The J segment lost 9 bases and the V segment lost 1 base, leaving 7 bases of the junction unmatched. The CDR3 sequence is 15 residues long. Germline V gene data show CDR1 as SGHRS and CDR2 as YFSETQ. The CDR3 nucleotides read TGCGCCAGCAGCTTGACGTTGGACAGGGGGAGCATTCAGTACTTC. Translated: CASSLTLDRGSIQYF.

This sequence joins TRBV15 and TRBJ2-1, with no clear D. Looked up from germline, CDR1 is LNHNV and CDR2 is YYDKDF (reference sequence). The length of the CDR3 is 14 residues. The V gene lost 11 bases and the J gene lost 0 bases, with 14 bases spanning the gap. The CDR3 sequence: CAPFGRSSYNEQFF. The CDR3 DNA sequence: TGTGCCCCCTTCGGACGGAGCTCCTACAATGAGCAGTTCTTC.

This clonotype has ten or more counts. The genes are TRBV30 and TRBJ1-4; no reliable D call. Germline V gene lookup returns CDR1 GTSNPN and CDR2 SVGIG (reference sequence). The CDR3 sequence is 14 residues long. The ends were cut back, 1 base at V and 10 bases at J, with 16 bases in the middle. This CDR3 reads CAWSALAGRGKLFF. The CDR3 DNA follows: TGTGCCTGGAGTGCCTTGGCAGGACGGGGAAAACTGTTTTTT.

The chain is built from TRBV5-1 and TRBJ2-1; 15 positions match TRBD2. Germline CDR1 SGHRS, CDR2 YFSETQ. J lost 12 bases, V lost 3 bases, and 4 bases had no gene match. The CDR3 length is 14 residues. The DNA for the CDR3 is TGCGCCAGCAGCTCCGGACTAGCGGGGGGGCCGCAGTTCTTC. Amino acids: CASSSGLAGGPQFF.

This clonotype was found many times. DNA of the CDR3: TGCAGTGCTCCCCTGGGCCGAAAGGCTTACAATGAGCAGTTCTTC. It encodes CSAPLGRKAYNEQFF. The chain recombines TRBV20-1 with TRBJ2-1; D unclear. The V end was cut by 5 bases, the J end by 4 bases, with 18 bases between. Per germline, CDR1 DFQATT and CDR2 SNEGSKA (reference sequence). The length of the CDR3 is 15 residues.

This chain uses TRBV5-4 with TRBJ2-5, with TRBD1 as a possible D gene (6 bases). This CDR3 contains 13 residues. Germline CDR1 and CDR2: SGHNT and YYREEE (reference sequence). V was clipped by 4 bases and J by 4 bases, with 11 bases between them. The CDR3 coding sequence is TGTGCCAGCAGCCGGGACATCGCAGAGACCCAGTACTTC. Encoded protein: CASSRDIAETQYF.

Only a few counts were recorded for this clonotype. The V gene is TRBV28, the J gene TRBJ2-7; D is undetermined. In germline, CDR1 is MDHEN, CDR2 SYDVKM. This CDR3 has 15 residues. V was cut by 1 base and J by 3 bases, with 13 bases left in between. The CDR3 nucleotides read TGTGCCAGCAGTTTATCGACACGAGTGTACTACGAGCAGTACTTC. It specifies CASSLSTRVYYEQYF.